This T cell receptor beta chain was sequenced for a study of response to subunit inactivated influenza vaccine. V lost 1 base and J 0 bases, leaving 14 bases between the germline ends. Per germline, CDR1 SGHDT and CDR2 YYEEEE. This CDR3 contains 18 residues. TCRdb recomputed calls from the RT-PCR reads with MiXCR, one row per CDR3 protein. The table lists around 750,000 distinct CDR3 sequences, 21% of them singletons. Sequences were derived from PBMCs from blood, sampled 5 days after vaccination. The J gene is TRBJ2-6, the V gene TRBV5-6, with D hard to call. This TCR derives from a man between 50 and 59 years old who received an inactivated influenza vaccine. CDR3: CASSLLVAANSGANVLTF. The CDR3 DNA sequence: TGTGCCAGCAGCTTGCTAGTGGCGGCAAACTCTGGGGCCAACGTCCTGACTTTC. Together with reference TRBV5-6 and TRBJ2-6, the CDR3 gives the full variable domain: DAGVTQSPTHLIKTRGQQVTLRCSPKSGHDTVSWYQQALGQGPQFIFQYYEEEERQRGNFPDRFSGHQFPNYSSELNVNALLLGDSALYLCASSLLVAANSGANVLTFGAGSRLTVL.